The present T cell receptor beta chain was sequenced within a study of cytomegalovirus exposure and HLA in healthy donors. Findings and limits, study-wide: In vitro checks showed that a few CMV-associated chains really do target CMV antigens. Across donors, most TCRs were seen rarely, yet some public ones were widespread. Associated with cytomegalovirus, according to the listing, were some 180 TCR beta chains.

For this clone: Its antigen is unidentified.

Repertoires were generated with immunoSEQ multiplex PCR, while TCRdb's copy carries only in-frame clones and drops some. The sample holds about 98,000 clones, roughly nine tenths seen once. There are 14 residues in the CDR3. Germline V gives CDR1 MNHEY, CDR2 SMNVEV (reference sequence). Trimming pared 2 bases from V and 6 bases from J, leaving 12 bases between. This sequence was found in a man between 18 and 35 years old in good health and CMV-seropositive. The sequencing sample was made of PBMCs. The chain carries TRBV27 and TRBJ2-3, with D possibly being TRBD2 (5 bases). The CDR3: CASSLTRRFDTQYF. The DNA of the CDR3 is TGTGCCAGCAGTTTAACTAGAAGATTCGATACGCAGTATTTT.